The source of this T cell receptor beta chain is a study of shared clonotypes between healthy human individuals. Study-wide points: Rarefaction indicated that sorted-subset sequencing remained incomplete although depth was large.

The CDR3 spans 11 residues. Nashville, Tennessee was home to all donors, who were Caucasian adults. Assay used: immunoSEQ multiplex PCR; TCRdb lists only in-frame clones, some missing. The data contain some 2,100,000 clones, approximately 96% of them singletons. This clone appeared once. Its antigen is currently unknown. The chain recombines TRBV21-1 with TRBJ1-2. TRBV21-1 is termed a pseudogene. The receptor comes from a man aged 18 to 30 in good health. The specimen was naive CD4+ T cells sorted from blood. Subset: CD45RA+ positively selected. The CDR3 protein is CARFGFDGYTF. The CDR3 region has the DNA TGTGCCAGGTTTGGGTTTGATGGCTACACCTTC.